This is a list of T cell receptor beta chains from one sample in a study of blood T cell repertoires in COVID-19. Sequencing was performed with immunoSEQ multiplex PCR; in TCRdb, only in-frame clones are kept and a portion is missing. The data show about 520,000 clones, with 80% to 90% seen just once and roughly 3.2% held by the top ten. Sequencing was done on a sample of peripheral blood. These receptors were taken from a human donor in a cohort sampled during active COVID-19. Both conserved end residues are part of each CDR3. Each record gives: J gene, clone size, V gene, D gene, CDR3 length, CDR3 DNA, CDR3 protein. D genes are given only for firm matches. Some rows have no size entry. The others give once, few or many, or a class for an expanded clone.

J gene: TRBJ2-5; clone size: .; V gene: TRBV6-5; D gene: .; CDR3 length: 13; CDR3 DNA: TGTGCCAGCAGTTACCACAGGGACGAGACCCAGTACTTC; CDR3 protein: CASSYHRDETQYF
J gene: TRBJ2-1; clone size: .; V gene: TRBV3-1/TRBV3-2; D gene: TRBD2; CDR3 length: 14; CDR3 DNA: TGTGCCAGCAGCCGCAGGGCGGGAGGGAATGAGCAGTTCTTC; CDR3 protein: CASSRRAGGNEQFF
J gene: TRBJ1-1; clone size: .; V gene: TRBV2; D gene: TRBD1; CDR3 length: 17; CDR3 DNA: TGTGCCAGCAGACCAGGCGGGACAGCTTCCCTGAACACTGAAGCTTTCTTT; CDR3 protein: CASRPGGTASLNTEAFF
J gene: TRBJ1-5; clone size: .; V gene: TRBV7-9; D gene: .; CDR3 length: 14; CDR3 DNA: TGTGCCAGCAGCTTAGGGGGCGGCAATCAGCCCCAGCATTTT; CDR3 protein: CASSLGGGNQPQHF
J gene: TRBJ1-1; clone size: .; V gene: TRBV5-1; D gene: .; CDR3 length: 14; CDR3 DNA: TGCGCCAGCAGCTTGCAGGGGCACAGCACTGAAGCTTTCTTT; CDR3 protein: CASSLQGHSTEAFF
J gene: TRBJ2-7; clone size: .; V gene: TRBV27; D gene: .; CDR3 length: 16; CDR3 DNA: TGTGCCAGCAGTTTTGGCGCCCCGGACACCTACTACGAGCAGTACTTC; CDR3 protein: CASSFGAPDTYYEQYF
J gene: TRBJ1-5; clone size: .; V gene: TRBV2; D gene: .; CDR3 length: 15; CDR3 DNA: TGTGCCAGCAGTGGGGTTAACAGGGGCAATCAGCCCCAGCATTTT; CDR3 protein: CASSGVNRGNQPQHF
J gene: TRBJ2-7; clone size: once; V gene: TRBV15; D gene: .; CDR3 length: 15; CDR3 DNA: TGTGCCACCAGCAGAGAAGCCCCGCTATCTGGCGAGCAGTACTTC; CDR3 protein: CATSREAPLSGEQYF
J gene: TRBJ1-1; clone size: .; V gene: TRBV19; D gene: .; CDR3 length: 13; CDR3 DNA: TGTGCCAGTAGCAGGAACAGGAAGAGTGAAGCTTTCTTT; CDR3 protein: CASSRNRKSEAFF
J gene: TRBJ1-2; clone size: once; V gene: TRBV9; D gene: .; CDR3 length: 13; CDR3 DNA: TGTGCCAGCAGCGTAGTGTACGGCTATGGCTACACCTTC; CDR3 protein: CASSVVYGYGYTF
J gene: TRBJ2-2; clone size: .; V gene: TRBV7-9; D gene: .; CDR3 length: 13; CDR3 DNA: TGTGCCAGCAGCTTAGTTTCAGCTAGCGAGCTGTTTTTT; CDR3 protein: CASSLVSASELFF
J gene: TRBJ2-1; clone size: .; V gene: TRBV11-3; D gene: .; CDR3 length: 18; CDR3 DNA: TGTGCCAGCAGCTTAAAAGCGGGCCTGGGCACGTCCTACAATGAGCAGTTCTTC; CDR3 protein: CASSLKAGLGTSYNEQFF
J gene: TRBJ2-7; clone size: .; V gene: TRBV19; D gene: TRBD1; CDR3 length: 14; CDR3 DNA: TGTGCCAGTAGCGACAGGGTTGGCCCCTACGAGCAGTACTTC; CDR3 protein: CASSDRVGPYEQYF
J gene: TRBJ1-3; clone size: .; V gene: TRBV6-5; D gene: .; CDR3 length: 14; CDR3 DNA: TGTGCCAGCAGGGATGGGGGGTCTGGAAACACCATATATTTT; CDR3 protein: CASRDGGSGNTIYF
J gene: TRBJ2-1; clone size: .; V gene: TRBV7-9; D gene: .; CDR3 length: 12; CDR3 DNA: TGTGCCAGCAGCCCCCGACTGGCGGAGCAGTTCTTC; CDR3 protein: CASSPRLAEQFF
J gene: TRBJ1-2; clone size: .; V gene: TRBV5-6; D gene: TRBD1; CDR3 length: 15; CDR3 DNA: TGTGCCAGCAGGGGGACCGGACAGGGGGCGTTTGGCTACACCTTC; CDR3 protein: CASRGTGQGAFGYTF
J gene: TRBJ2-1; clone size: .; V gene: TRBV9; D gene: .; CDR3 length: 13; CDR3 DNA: TGTGCCAGCAGCGTGAGCCGAGGGGGACAGCAGTTCTTC; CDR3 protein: CASSVSRGGQQFF
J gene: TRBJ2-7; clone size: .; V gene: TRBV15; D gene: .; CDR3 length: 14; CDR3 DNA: TGTGCCACCAGCAGAGATGAGGGCTCCTACGAGCAGTACTTC; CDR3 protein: CATSRDEGSYEQYF
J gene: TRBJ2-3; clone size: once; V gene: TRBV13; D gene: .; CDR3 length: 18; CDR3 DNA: TGTGCCAGCAGCTTAAGTAGGCGCTTACTAGCACGGCCAGATACGCAGTATTTT; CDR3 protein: CASSLSRRLLARPDTQYF
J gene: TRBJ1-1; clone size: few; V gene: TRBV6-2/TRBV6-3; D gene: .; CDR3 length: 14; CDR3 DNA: TGTGCCAGCAGTTACAGACAGGTCCCCACTGAAGCTTTCTTT; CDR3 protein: CASSYRQVPTEAFF
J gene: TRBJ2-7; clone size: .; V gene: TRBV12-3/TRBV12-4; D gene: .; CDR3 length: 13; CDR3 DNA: TGTGCCAGCAGCCGTCTAGGATCATACGAGCAGTACTTC; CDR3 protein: CASSRLGSYEQYF
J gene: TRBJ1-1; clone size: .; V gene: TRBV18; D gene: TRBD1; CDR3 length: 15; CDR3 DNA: TGTGCCAGCTCTCCAAGCTTACAGGGGAAGGGTGAAGCTTTCTTT; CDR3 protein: CASSPSLQGKGEAFF
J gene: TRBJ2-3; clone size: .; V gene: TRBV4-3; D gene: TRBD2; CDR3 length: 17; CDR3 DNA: TGCGCCAGCAGCCAGGCTGTAGCGGGGACAAGCACAGATACGCAGTATTTT; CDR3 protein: CASSQAVAGTSTDTQYF
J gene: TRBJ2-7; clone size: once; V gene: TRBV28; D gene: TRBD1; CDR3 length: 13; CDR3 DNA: TGTGCCAGCAGGTTAAACAGGGGGCTAAAGCAGTACTTC; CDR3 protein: CASRLNRGLKQYF
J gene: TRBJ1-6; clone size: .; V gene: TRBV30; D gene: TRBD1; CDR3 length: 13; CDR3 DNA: TGTGCCTGGAGTGTACAGGGGAATTCACCCCTCCACTTT; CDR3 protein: CAWSVQGNSPLHF
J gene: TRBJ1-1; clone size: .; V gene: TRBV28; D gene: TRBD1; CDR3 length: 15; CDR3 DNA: TGTGCCAGCAGTTTTTGGACAGGGTCGAACACTGAAGCTTTCTTT; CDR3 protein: CASSFWTGSNTEAFF
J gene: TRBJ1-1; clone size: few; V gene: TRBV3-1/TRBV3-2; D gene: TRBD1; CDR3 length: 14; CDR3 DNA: TGTGCCAGCAGCCAACATACAGGGGACACTGAAGCTTTCTTT; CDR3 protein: CASSQHTGDTEAFF
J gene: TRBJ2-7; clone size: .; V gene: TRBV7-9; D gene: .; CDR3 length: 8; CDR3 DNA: TGTGCCCCTAGCGAGCAGTACTTC; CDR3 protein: CAPSEQYF
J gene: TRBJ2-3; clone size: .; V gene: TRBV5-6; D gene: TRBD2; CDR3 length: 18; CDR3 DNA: TGTGCCAGCAGCTTGGGACTAGCGTCTGTAACCTACACAGATACGCAGTATTTT; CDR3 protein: CASSLGLASVTYTDTQYF
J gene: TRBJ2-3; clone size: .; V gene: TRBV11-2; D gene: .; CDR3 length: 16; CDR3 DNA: TGTGCCAGCATCATTTCATTGGGGGGTCGTGGAGATACGCAGTATTTT; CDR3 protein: CASIISLGGRGDTQYF
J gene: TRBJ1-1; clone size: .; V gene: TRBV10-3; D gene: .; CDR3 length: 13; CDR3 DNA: TGTGCCATCAGTGACAGGGTTAACACTGAAGCTTTCTTT; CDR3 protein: CAISDRVNTEAFF
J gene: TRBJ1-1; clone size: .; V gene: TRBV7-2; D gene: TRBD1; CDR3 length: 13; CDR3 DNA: TGTGCCAGCAGCTTCGGACAGGACCAAGAAGCTTTCTTT; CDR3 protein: CASSFGQDQEAFF
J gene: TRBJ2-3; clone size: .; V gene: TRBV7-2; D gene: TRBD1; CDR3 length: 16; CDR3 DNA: TGTGCCAGCAGCTTAGCTGCGGCAGGGGGTGGAGATACGCAGTATTTT; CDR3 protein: CASSLAAAGGGDTQYF
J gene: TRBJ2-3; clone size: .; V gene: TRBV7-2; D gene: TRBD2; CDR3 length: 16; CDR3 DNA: TGTGCCAGCAGCTTAGCGAGGCAGCGGGAGAGGGATACGCAGTATTTT; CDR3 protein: CASSLARQRERDTQYF
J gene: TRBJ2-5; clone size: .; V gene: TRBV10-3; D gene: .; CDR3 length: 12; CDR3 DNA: TGTGCCATGAAGGGGGCGGGGGAGACCCAGTACTTC; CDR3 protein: CAMKGAGETQYF
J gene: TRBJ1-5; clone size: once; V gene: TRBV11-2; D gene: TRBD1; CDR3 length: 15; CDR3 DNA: TGTGCCAGCAGCTTAGGGGACAGGGTTAATCAGCCCCAGCATTTT; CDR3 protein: CASSLGDRVNQPQHF
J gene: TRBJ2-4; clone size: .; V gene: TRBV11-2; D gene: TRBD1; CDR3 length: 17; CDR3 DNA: TGTGCCAGCAGCTTAGATCGACAGGGGGCGGCCTCTGGCATTCAGTACTTC; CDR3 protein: CASSLDRQGAASGIQYF
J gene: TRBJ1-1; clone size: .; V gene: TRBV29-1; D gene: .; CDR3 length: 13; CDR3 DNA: TGCAGCGTTGCAGGGGTAATGAACACTGAAGCTTTCTTT; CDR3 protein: CSVAGVMNTEAFF
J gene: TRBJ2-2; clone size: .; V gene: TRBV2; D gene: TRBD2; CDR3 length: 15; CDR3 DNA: TGTGCCAGCAGATATAGCGGGGCTAACACCGGGGAGCTGTTTTTT; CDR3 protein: CASRYSGANTGELFF
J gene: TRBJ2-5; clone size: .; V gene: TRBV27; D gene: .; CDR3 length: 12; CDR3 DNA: TGTGCCAGCAGTTCCCAGGGGGGGACCCAGTACTTC; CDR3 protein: CASSSQGGTQYF
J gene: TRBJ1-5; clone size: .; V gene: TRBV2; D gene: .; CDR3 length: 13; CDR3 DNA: TGTGCCAGCACCCCGGGAGTAAATCAGCCCCAGCATTTT; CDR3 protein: CASTPGVNQPQHF
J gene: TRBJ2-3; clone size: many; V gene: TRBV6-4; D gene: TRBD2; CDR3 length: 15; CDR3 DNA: TGTGCCAGCAGTGATTTAGCGGGAGCCACAGATACGCAGTATTTT; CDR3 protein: CASSDLAGATDTQYF
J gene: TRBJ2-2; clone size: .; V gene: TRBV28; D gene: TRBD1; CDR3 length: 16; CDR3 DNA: TGTGCCAGCCACCAGTCCGGACAGGGGGCTTTCGGGGAGCTGTTTTTT; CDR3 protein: CASHQSGQGAFGELFF
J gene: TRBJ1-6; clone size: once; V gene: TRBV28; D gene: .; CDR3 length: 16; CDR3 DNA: TGTGCCAGCAGTTTATTGGCGACAGCTAATAATTCACCCCTCCACTTT; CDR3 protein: CASSLLATANNSPLHF
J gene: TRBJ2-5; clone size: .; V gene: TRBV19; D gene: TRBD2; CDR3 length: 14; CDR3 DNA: TGTGCCAGCCGCCCGGGACTAGCGGTAGAGACCCAGTACTTC; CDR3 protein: CASRPGLAVETQYF
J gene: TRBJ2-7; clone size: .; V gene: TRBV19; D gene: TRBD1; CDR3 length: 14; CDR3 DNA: TGTGCCAGTAGTACCTTCGGGACAGGTTACGAGCAGTACTTC; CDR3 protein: CASSTFGTGYEQYF
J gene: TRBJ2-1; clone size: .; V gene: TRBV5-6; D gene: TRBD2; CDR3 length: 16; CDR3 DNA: TGTGCCAGCAGTTTACTGACTAGCGGGAGAATGAATGAGCAGTTCTTC; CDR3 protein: CASSLLTSGRMNEQFF
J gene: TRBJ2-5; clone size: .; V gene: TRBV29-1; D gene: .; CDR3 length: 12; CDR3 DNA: TGCAGCGTGGATCGGGACTTAGAGACCCAGTACTTC; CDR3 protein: CSVDRDLETQYF
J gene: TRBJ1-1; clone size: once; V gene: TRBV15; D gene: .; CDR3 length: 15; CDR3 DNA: TGTGCCACCAGCAGAGATAACGCCAGGAACACTGAAGCTTTCTTT; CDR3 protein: CATSRDNARNTEAFF
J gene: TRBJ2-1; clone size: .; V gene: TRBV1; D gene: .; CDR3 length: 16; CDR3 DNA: TGCACCAGCAGCCAAGTGGGACTAGCGGCCTACAATGAGCAGTTCTTC; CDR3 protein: CTSSQVGLAAYNEQFF
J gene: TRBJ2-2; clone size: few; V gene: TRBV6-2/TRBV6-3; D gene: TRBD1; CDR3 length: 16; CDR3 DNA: TGTGCCAGCAGTTACCGACAGGGATCGAACACCGGGGAGCTGTTTTTT; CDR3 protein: CASSYRQGSNTGELFF